This is a list of T cell receptor beta chains from one sample in a study of blood T cell repertoires in COVID-19. The repertoire was sequenced with immunoSEQ multiplex PCR; TCRdb's copy has only in-frame clones and lacks some. The sample holds about 110,000 clones, around 81% seen once. The sample taken for sequencing was peripheral blood. The origin of the receptors is a woman aged 70-85 years with acute or convalescent COVID-19. Both conserved end residues are part of each CDR3. The order of the fields is D gene, J gene, V gene, clone size, CDR3 DNA, CDR3 protein. The D gene is left open where the match is weak. Not every row has a clone size; where given, it reads once, few, many or a size class.

d_gene: TRBD1; j_gene: TRBJ1-4; v_gene: TRBV10-2; abundance: -; CDR3nt: TGCGCCAGCAGTGAGTCGGCAGGGGGGATTCTAGCAACTAATGAAAAACTGTTTTTT; CDR3aa: CASSESAGGILATNEKLFF
d_gene: TRBD2; j_gene: TRBJ2-1; v_gene: TRBV7-2; abundance: -; CDR3nt: TGTGCCAGCAGCTCCCACCCGAGCGGGGGGGCGGTTGAGCAGTTCTTC; CDR3aa: CASSSHPSGGAVEQFF
d_gene: -; j_gene: TRBJ1-1; v_gene: TRBV28; abundance: -; CDR3nt: TGTGCCAGCAGTTTTGTACAGATGAACACTGAAGCTTTCTTT; CDR3aa: CASSFVQMNTEAFF
d_gene: TRBD1; j_gene: TRBJ1-4; v_gene: TRBV25-1; abundance: few; CDR3nt: TGTGCCAGCAGTGCCCCGGGACAGGGGAGGGGTGAAAAACTGTTTTTT; CDR3aa: CASSAPGQGRGEKLFF
d_gene: -; j_gene: TRBJ2-2; v_gene: TRBV19; abundance: -; CDR3nt: TGTGCCAGTAGTATGGTCAGTAAACCCCCCGGGGAGCTGTTTTTT; CDR3aa: CASSMVSKPPGELFF
d_gene: -; j_gene: TRBJ1-4; v_gene: TRBV18; abundance: few; CDR3nt: TGTGCCAGCTCACCAGGGGCCACTGGGGTCGCTAATGAAAAACTGTTTTTT; CDR3aa: CASSPGATGVANEKLFF
d_gene: -; j_gene: TRBJ1-1; v_gene: TRBV6-2/TRBV6-3; abundance: -; CDR3nt: TGTGCCAGCAGTTACGACAGGCCCATGAACACTGAAGCTTTCTTT; CDR3aa: CASSYDRPMNTEAFF
d_gene: -; j_gene: TRBJ2-5; v_gene: TRBV5-5; abundance: -; CDR3nt: TGTGCCAGCAGCGACCTTCGGACAACTCAAGAGACCCAGTACTTC; CDR3aa: CASSDLRTTQETQYF
d_gene: -; j_gene: TRBJ2-1; v_gene: TRBV7-2; abundance: -; CDR3nt: TGTGCCAGCAGCTTAGTATGGCAGGGGCATCGGAATGAGCAGTTCTTC; CDR3aa: CASSLVWQGHRNEQFF
d_gene: -; j_gene: TRBJ1-2; v_gene: TRBV16; abundance: few; CDR3nt: TGTGCCAGCAGCCAAAGCTGGATAGGGGGGGCGAGCGGCTACACCTTC; CDR3aa: CASSQSWIGGASGYTF
d_gene: TRBD1; j_gene: TRBJ1-5; v_gene: TRBV6-5; abundance: -; CDR3nt: TGTGCCAGCAGCCGCGGACAGGGCAATCAGCCCCAGCATTTT; CDR3aa: CASSRGQGNQPQHF
d_gene: -; j_gene: TRBJ1-3; v_gene: TRBV6-1; abundance: -; CDR3nt: TGTGCCAGCAGTGAGGGACAAGCTGGAAACACCATATATTTT; CDR3aa: CASSEGQAGNTIYF
d_gene: -; j_gene: TRBJ2-2; v_gene: TRBV18; abundance: once; CDR3nt: TGTGCCAGCTCACCACCAAAGGGGCGAAACACCGGGGAGCTGTTTTTT; CDR3aa: CASSPPKGRNTGELFF
d_gene: TRBD2; j_gene: TRBJ2-1; v_gene: TRBV7-9; abundance: -; CDR3nt: TGTGCCAGCAGCTTAACGCGGGAGTTAGATGAGCAGTTCTTC; CDR3aa: CASSLTRELDEQFF
d_gene: -; j_gene: TRBJ1-1; v_gene: TRBV12-5; abundance: -; CDR3nt: TGTGCTAGTGGTTTGGCCCAAGACAGGGAAGCTTTCTTT; CDR3aa: CASGLAQDREAFF
d_gene: -; j_gene: TRBJ1-5; v_gene: TRBV5-5; abundance: -; CDR3nt: TGTGCCAGCAGCTTCAGAATCAATCAGCCCCAGCATTTT; CDR3aa: CASSFRINQPQHF
d_gene: -; j_gene: TRBJ1-6; v_gene: TRBV7-9; abundance: -; CDR3nt: TGTGCCAGCGGTGCGGCCTCTCATTCACCCCTCCACTTT; CDR3aa: CASGAASHSPLHF
d_gene: TRBD2; j_gene: TRBJ2-1; v_gene: TRBV29-1; abundance: -; CDR3nt: TGCGGGGGAGGTAGCGGGGAGCAGTTCTTC; CDR3aa: CGGGSGEQFF
d_gene: -; j_gene: TRBJ1-3; v_gene: TRBV28; abundance: -; CDR3nt: TGTGCCAGCAGGGCCCGACAGTCTGGAAACACCATATATTTT; CDR3aa: CASRARQSGNTIYF
d_gene: -; j_gene: TRBJ1-3; v_gene: TRBV18; abundance: -; CDR3nt: TGTGCCAGCTCCCTCGGGGAGGGTTCTGGAAACACCATATATTTT; CDR3aa: CASSLGEGSGNTIYF
d_gene: -; j_gene: TRBJ1-2; v_gene: TRBV5-1; abundance: -; CDR3nt: TGCGCCAGCAGCTTGGCCCGTTCGGTACAGGAAAATTATGGCTACACCTTC; CDR3aa: CASSLARSVQENYGYTF
d_gene: TRBD1; j_gene: TRBJ1-5; v_gene: TRBV7-2; abundance: -; CDR3nt: TGTGCCAGCAGCAAACAGGGGGGCCAGCCCCAGCATTTT; CDR3aa: CASSKQGGQPQHF
d_gene: TRBD1; j_gene: TRBJ1-5; v_gene: TRBV4-1; abundance: -; CDR3nt: TGCGCCAGCAGCCGAGACAGGGCCAGCAATCAGCCCCAGCATTTT; CDR3aa: CASSRDRASNQPQHF
d_gene: TRBD2; j_gene: TRBJ2-3; v_gene: TRBV10-3; abundance: -; CDR3nt: TGTGCCATCAGCCTTATTAGCGGGAACACAGATACGCAGTATTTT; CDR3aa: CAISLISGNTDTQYF
d_gene: -; j_gene: TRBJ2-4; v_gene: TRBV7-2; abundance: -; CDR3nt: TGTGCCAGCAGCTTAGGGCCCTGGGGGGAAAACATTCAGTACTTC; CDR3aa: CASSLGPWGENIQYF
d_gene: TRBD2; j_gene: TRBJ2-3; v_gene: TRBV3-1/TRBV3-2; abundance: -; CDR3nt: TGTGCCAGCAGCCACAGCGGGAGCGCAGATACGCAGTATTTT; CDR3aa: CASSHSGSADTQYF
d_gene: TRBD2; j_gene: TRBJ2-5; v_gene: TRBV10-3; abundance: -; CDR3nt: TGTGCCATCAGTGACCGGGGGGACCCCTGGGAGACCCAGTACTTC; CDR3aa: CAISDRGDPWETQYF
d_gene: -; j_gene: TRBJ1-6; v_gene: TRBV27; abundance: -; CDR3nt: TGTGCCAGCAGAGAGGACAGATTCTCCTATAATTCACCCCTCCACTTT; CDR3aa: CASREDRFSYNSPLHF
d_gene: TRBD2; j_gene: TRBJ2-1; v_gene: TRBV3-1/TRBV3-2; abundance: -; CDR3nt: TGTGCCAGCAGCCCCAGACTAGCGGGGACGAATGAGCAGTTCTTC; CDR3aa: CASSPRLAGTNEQFF
d_gene: TRBD2; j_gene: TRBJ2-7; v_gene: TRBV7-9; abundance: -; CDR3nt: TGTGCCAGCAGCGGAGGACTAGCGCTCTCCTACGAGCAGTACTTC; CDR3aa: CASSGGLALSYEQYF
d_gene: TRBD2; j_gene: TRBJ2-7; v_gene: TRBV18; abundance: once; CDR3nt: TGTGCCAGCTCCCCGGCGGCTAGCGGGAGAGGTGGCGAGCAGTACTTC; CDR3aa: CASSPAASGRGGEQYF
d_gene: TRBD1; j_gene: TRBJ1-1; v_gene: TRBV11-3; abundance: once; CDR3nt: TGTGCCAGCAGCCTAACACAGGGGTCTGAAGCTTTCTTT; CDR3aa: CASSLTQGSEAFF
d_gene: TRBD2; j_gene: TRBJ2-7; v_gene: TRBV3-1/TRBV3-2; abundance: few; CDR3nt: TGTGCCAGCAGCCAAGGGACCCTAGCGGGAGGAAGAGAGCAGTACTTC; CDR3aa: CASSQGTLAGGREQYF
d_gene: TRBD1; j_gene: TRBJ2-1; v_gene: TRBV18; abundance: -; CDR3nt: TGTGCCAGCTCACACAGGGGACCGAACAATGAGCAGTTCTTC; CDR3aa: CASSHRGPNNEQFF
d_gene: TRBD1; j_gene: TRBJ1-4; v_gene: TRBV5-1; abundance: -; CDR3nt: TGCGCCAGCAGCCTCAATGGGGACAGGGCGACCGGGGCTGAAAAACTGTTTTTT; CDR3aa: CASSLNGDRATGAEKLFF
d_gene: -; j_gene: TRBJ1-2; v_gene: TRBV5-6; abundance: -; CDR3nt: TGTGCCAGCAGCTTACCTAGGGGTAACTATGGCTACACCTTC; CDR3aa: CASSLPRGNYGYTF
d_gene: -; j_gene: TRBJ2-7; v_gene: TRBV6-2/TRBV6-3; abundance: -; CDR3nt: TGTGCCAGCAGTTACGCCCCAGCGATAGACTCCTACGAGCAGTACTTC; CDR3aa: CASSYAPAIDSYEQYF
d_gene: -; j_gene: TRBJ1-2; v_gene: TRBV19; abundance: once; CDR3nt: TGTGCCAGTACCCCCACCGGAGAATGGGATGGCTACACCTTC; CDR3aa: CASTPTGEWDGYTF
d_gene: TRBD2; j_gene: TRBJ2-3; v_gene: TRBV29-1; abundance: -; CDR3nt: TGCAGCGTTGGTTCTAGCGGGGGCCGGGGTAGCACAGATACGCAGTATTTT; CDR3aa: CSVGSSGGRGSTDTQYF
d_gene: -; j_gene: TRBJ2-3; v_gene: TRBV4-1; abundance: -; CDR3nt: TGCGCCAGCAGACTCCAAGGACTAAGCACAGATACGCAGTATTTT; CDR3aa: CASRLQGLSTDTQYF